This TCR beta chain came from a study of cytomegalovirus exposure and HLA in healthy donors. Primers included in the PCR were 60 Vbeta and 13 Jbeta primers. Data came from immunoSEQ multiplex PCR; TCRdb stores just in-frame clones and leaves some out. Among roughly 180,000 clones listed, about 80% were seen once. This CDR3 is built from 11 residues. Per germline, CDR1 GTSNPN and CDR2 SVGIG (reference sequence). The gene calls are TRBV30 and TRBJ1-2; perhaps TRBD1 as D (5 bases). Sequenced material: PBMCs. The TCR originated in a man aged 25 to 40 in good health and CMV-seronegative. The CDR3 sequence is CARSQGGGYTF. The DNA for the CDR3 is TGTGCTCGGAGCCAGGGCGGAGGCTACACCTTC.